These 18 T cell receptor beta chains originate from one sample sequenced in a study of blood T cell repertoires in COVID-19 (dated by TCRdb to the early 2020s). Library method: the immunoSEQ multiplex PCR assay. The source is immuneACCESS, and TCRdb retained only in-frame sequences with V and J called. Part of the clones is not carried over; for the studies checked, unresolved V genes explain less than half of this, and the remainder is unexplained. In this sample the table shows 350,000 to 450,000 clones, around nine tenths of which occur a single time. About 7.6% of the sample is held by the ten biggest clonotypes. Material: peripheral blood. All receptors derive from a woman aged 55 to 70 with COVID-19, enrolled during active disease.

Only a few counts were recorded for this clone. J is TRBJ1-3 and V is TRBV4-2; 10 positions agree with TRBD1. This CDR3 has 18 residues. The ends lost 4 bases at V and 1 base at J; junction bases unmatched: 10. Germline CDR1 LGHNA, CDR2 YNFKEQ. CDR3 amino acids: CASSPRDRGKISGNTIYF. Here the CDR3 DNA reads TGTGCCAGCAGCCCCCGGGACAGGGGAAAGATTTCTGGAAACACCATATATTTT.

The chain has TRBV3-1 (or the pseudogene TRBV3-2) and TRBJ1-6; D may be TRBD1 (6 bases). The V gene lost 4 bases and the J gene lost 7 bases, with 17 bases spanning the gap. CDR3 size: 16 residues. Germline V gene sequence: CDR1 LGHDT, CDR2 YNNKEL (reference sequence). The CDR3 protein is CASSRGPGRQNSPLHF. The CDR3 DNA reads TGTGCCAGCAGCCGGGGGCCAGGACGGCAAAATTCACCCCTCCACTTT.

The chain is built from TRBV11-2 and TRBJ2-7, with D maybe TRBD1 (5 bases). CDR3 size: 14 residues. The germline CDR1 and CDR2 sequences are SGHAT and FQNNGV. V lost 4 bases, J lost 0 bases, and 10 bases lay in between. The CDR3 reads CASSSTGHSYEQYF. The CDR3 region has the DNA TGTGCCAGCAGCTCAACAGGTCACTCCTACGAGCAGTACTTC.

V is TRBV5-1 and J is TRBJ1-1, with unresolved D. There are 14 residues in the CDR3. Germline CDR1 and CDR2: SGHRS and YFSETQ. Trimming took 2 bases from V and 4 from J, leaving 12 bases between them. In nucleotides, the CDR3 is TGCGCCAGCAGCTTCGGGGATTGGAGCACTGAAGCTTTCTTT. Its translation: CASSFGDWSTEAFF.

The chain combines TRBV5-6 with TRBJ1-4; maybe TRBD1 (5 bases). The V end was cut by 0 bases, the J end by 8 bases, with 17 bases between. The CDR3 runs 16 residues. Germline CDR1 reads SGHDT; CDR2 reads YYEEEE. The CDR3 sequence: CASSLVGASVGEKLFF. Here the CDR3 DNA reads TGTGCCAGCAGCTTGGTAGGGGCGTCGGTTGGGGAAAAACTGTTTTTT.

This sequence joins TRBV15 and TRBJ2-7, with unresolved D. This CDR3 is 14 amino acids long. The germline CDR1 and CDR2 sequences are LNHNV and YYDKDF (reference sequence). V lost 1 base, J lost 7 bases, and 14 bases lay in between. The CDR3 loop is CATSRVLNIVEQYF. CDR3 DNA: TGTGCCACCAGCAGAGTATTAAATATTGTGGAGCAGTACTTC.

This clone was observed once. V is TRBV5-1 and J is TRBJ1-5, with a weak D call TRBD1 (6 bases). In germline, CDR1 is SGHRS, CDR2 YFSETQ. This CDR3 region has 18 residues. Trimming stripped 0 bases from V and 0 bases from J, with 16 bases between. The CDR3: CASSLEPSNRDSNQPQHF. CDR3 DNA: TGCGCCAGCAGCTTGGAACCTTCAAACAGGGATAGCAATCAGCCCCAGCATTTT.

The chain employs TRBV4-2 and TRBJ2-1, with D perhaps TRBD2 (6 bases). The CDR3 sequence is 15 residues long. V was pared by 2 bases and J by 3 bases, with 11 bases between. Germline V gives CDR1 LGHNA, CDR2 YNFKEQ. CDR3 DNA sequence: TGTGCCAGCAGCCAAAGGGGCGGGAACTACAATGAGCAGTTCTTC. Translated, it gives CASSQRGGNYNEQFF.

The chain links TRBV13 to TRBJ2-7, with 7 nucleotides matching TRBD1. CDR3 length equals 16 residues. V dropped 6 bases and J dropped 6; count of bases not matched to a gene: 17. The V gene's germline CDR1 is PRHDT and CDR2 FYEKMQ (reference sequence). CDR3 nucleotide sequence: TGTGCCAGCAGTCATCGGCCCGTAAGGGGGCGGTTCGAGCAGTACTTC. The encoded protein is CASSHRPVRGRFEQYF.

This clone was seen more than once but under ten times. The chain links TRBV10-1 to TRBJ2-4, with D maybe TRBD2 (6 bases). Trimming cost V 6 bases and J 0 bases, with 9 bases left between them. Germline-derived CDR1 and CDR2 are WNHNN and SYGVQD (reference sequence). The CDR3 is made up of 14 amino acids. DNA for the CDR3: TGCGCCAGCAGGACGGGGGTAGCCAAAAACATTCAGTACTTC. This codes for CASRTGVAKNIQYF.

The J gene is TRBJ2-3, the V gene TRBV5-4; the D is unclear. The CDR3 spans 15 residues. Trimming took off 3 bases at V and 3 bases at J, with 14 bases between the two ends. CDR1 and CDR2 from the germline V gene are SGHNT and YYREEE (reference sequence). CDR3 loop: CASSSLHTETDTQYF. The CDR3 DNA reads as TGTGCCAGCAGCTCCTTACATACGGAGACAGATACGCAGTATTTT. The full variable domain, with the rest looked up from reference TRBV5-4 and TRBJ2-3, is ETGVTQSPTHLIKTRGQQVTLRCSSQSGHNTVSWYQQALGQGPQFIFQYYREEENGRGNFPPRFSGLQFPNYSSELNVNALELDDSALYLCASSSLHTETDTQYFGPGTRLTVL.

Only one count was recorded for this clone. The chain has TRBV6-1 and TRBJ1-6; possible D gene TRBD1, 5 bases. Germline CDR1 and CDR2: MNHNS and SASEGT. The CDR3 runs to 15 residues. The V and J ends lost 0 bases and 10 bases respectively, with 13 bases between them. CDR3 residues: CASSEAWQGRSPLHF. The CDR3 bases are TGTGCCAGCAGTGAAGCCTGGCAGGGTCGGTCACCCCTCCACTTT.

The gene calls are TRBV9 and TRBJ1-6; TRBD1 matches at 7 bases. Trimming removed 1 base from V and 7 bases from J; junction bases left unmatched: 5. The CDR3 contains 15 residues. Germline V lookup: CDR1 SGDLS, CDR2 YYNGEE. As DNA, the CDR3 is TGTGCCAGCAGCGTACGCGGGACAGTCAATTCACCCCTCCACTTT. Translated: CASSVRGTVNSPLHF.

The V and J genes are TRBV7-6 and TRBJ2-1, with a possible D match to TRBD1 (6 bases). Trimming pared 1 base from V and 0 bases from J, leaving 10 bases between. Germline V gives CDR1 SGHVS, CDR2 FNYEAQ. The CDR3 is made up of 16 amino acids. CDR3 in DNA: TGTGCCAGCAGCTTAGGGGGGCCCCGCTCCTACAATGAGCAGTTCTTC. This gives the protein CASSLGGPRSYNEQFF. The variable domain in full, with the rest retrieved from reference TRBV7-6 and TRBJ2-1, is GAGVSQSPRYKVTKRGQDVALRCDPISGHVSLYWYRQALGQGPEFLTYFNYEAQQDKSGLPNDRFSAERPEGSISTLTIQRTEQRDSAMYRCASSLGGPRSYNEQFFGPGTRLTVL.

This rearrangement joins TRBV27 to TRBJ2-7; no definite D call. CDR1 is MNHEY, CDR2 SMNVEV, per germline (reference sequence). CDR3 length: 13 amino acids. The ends were cut back, 3 bases at V and 2 bases at J, with 8 bases in the middle. CDR3 in amino acids: CASSFGSTYEQYF. CDR3 DNA: TGTGCCAGCAGTTTTGGCAGTACCTACGAGCAGTACTTC.

The chain recombines TRBV6-5 with TRBJ1-6; tentative D call: TRBD1 (6 bases). The CDR3 consists of 15 residues. Germline V CDR1 and CDR2: MNHEY, SVGAGI. Trimming pared 7 bases from V and 6 bases from J, leaving 16 bases between. The CDR3 nucleotides read TGTGCCAGCATACCTACAGGGACGGCTAATTCACCCCTCCACTTT. It is translated as CASIPTGTANSPLHF.

This chain uses TRBV11-2 with TRBJ1-3; a possible D gene is TRBD1 (5 bases). V gave up 1 base and J gave up 7 bases, with 8 bases separating them. CDR3 length equals 13 residues. The V gene's germline CDR1 is SGHAT and CDR2 FQNNGV. For the CDR3, the DNA is TGTGCCAGCAGCTTAGGGACAACCAACACCATATATTTT. It is translated as CASSLGTTNTIYF.

This rearrangement joins TRBV2 to TRBJ1-4, with 7 bases lining up with TRBD1. The V and J ends lost 8 bases and 5 bases, in that order; junction bases with no gene match: 5. This CDR3 comprises 13 residues. In germline, CDR1 is SNHLY, CDR2 FYNNEI. DNA of the CDR3: TGTGCCAGCGTCAGGGGGTCGAATGAAAAACTGTTTTTT. It encodes CASVRGSNEKLFF.